The present entry profiles one TCR beta chain with its context. This clonotype has at least ten counts. The antigen it recognizes is unknown. No much larger clone exists at a distance of one base, and base qualities are not known. The sample comes from a study of breast tumors, draining lymph nodes, adjacent tissues (dated by TCRdb to between 2015 and 2016). Concerning the study at large: The study compared TCR beta repertoires across tumor, adjacent nontumor tissue and axillary lymph nodes from breast cancer patients. In human breast cancer, the study set out to evaluate how tumor, surrounding tissue and draining lymph node repertoires relate to one another and whether T cells may move between these sites.

Findings and caveats that apply to the study as a whole: Rather than being directly demonstrated, the conclusion that tumor T cells originate in lymph nodes was presented as consistent with a hypothesis. The similarity between tumor and nontumor tissue repertoires was significantly greater in luminal-like breast cancer than in basal-like breast cancer. The data were considered consistent with the idea that most tumor T cells come from the lymph node and then expand in tumor tissue. T-cell repertoire diversity in tumors was found to be lower than in lymph nodes but higher than in nontumor tissue, and preferential V and J gene usage was observed.

For sequencing, an Illumina HiSeq 2000 was employed. TCR beta chain libraries were generated by multiplex PCR amplification. The amplified TCR beta chain products were analyzed by high-throughput sequencing. TCRdb reworked the public reads: Q25 trimming with fastp, MiXCR clone assembly, productive beta chains retained. Each CDR3 protein gets just one entry, which takes the most common genes and DNA from the rows behind it. The sample yields 20,000 to 25,000 distinct CDR3 sequences; 32% were counted once. The top ten constitute approximately 10% of the sample. The sample consisted of breast tumor tissue. The TCR originated in a female donor with breast cancer. Some clones in this sample may be carry-over from other donors' samples.

This receptor carries the CDR3 CASSPPIGSYEQYF. The DNA sequence follows: TGTGCCAGCTCACCACCTATTGGCTCCTACGAGCAGTACTTC. The sequence joins TRBV18 to TRBJ2-7, with no reliable assignment of the D segment. V drops 0 bases and J drops 0 bases, leaving 6 bases in between. The germline V gene encodes CDR1 KGHSH and CDR2 LQKENI. Its CDR3 holds 14 amino acids, cysteine through phenylalanine. This entry keeps only the CDR3 DNA: 42 bases, framed from base 1.